This T cell receptor beta chain was captured in a study of tumor-infiltrating lymphocytes in primary liver carcinoma (dated by TCRdb to 2015 to 2018). In the study overall: Hepatocellular carcinoma (four) or combined HCC and intrahepatic cholangiocarcinoma (one) was present in the five patients, who were three men and two women aged 30 to 69 years. The tumors of the five patients were staged as T1-T3 N0M0, with maximum diameters ranging from 4.2 to 10 cm. Roughly 3.5 to 7.5 million productive TCRbeta reads were obtained per sample, and no significant difference in read depth was found between tissue types. For each liver tumor, the study sampled five regions along with adjacent normal tissue and blood, and applied TCRbeta repertoire sequencing, expression microarrays and whole-exome sequencing. A total of roughly 35 specimens from 5 patients went through TCRbeta repertoire sequencing, namely 25 tumor regions, 5 adjacent noncancerous liver tissues and 5 peripheral blood samples. To link TCRbeta repertoire diversity with the local molecular phenotype, the approximately 23 tumor region samples were profiled using Agilent mRNA microarrays. Reproducibility between technical replicate repertoires was high, with correlation coefficients above 0.98 and mean shared-clone rates about 0.9. Points the paper makes about the study in general: The study included only five patients, and the authors note findings should be validated in a larger study. Since the samples were bulk and unsorted, there was no way to compare CD4+ and CD8+ T cell repertoires. Only the TCR beta chain was sequenced, which likely underestimates true repertoire diversity because unpaired alpha chains were not captured. Only about 8-24% of top clones were present in all five regions of a tumor, suggesting spatial heterogeneity of tumor-infiltrating T cells. The top 250 clones accounted for a significantly greater share of the repertoire in tumors than in blood (p = 0.039). Pairs of tumor regions showed greater repertoire overlap (mean 36%) than tumor-adjacent pairs (approximately 17%) or tumor-blood pairs (approximately 15%), which is consistent with antigen-driven expansion.

The cysteine opens and the phenylalanine closes a CDR3 of 17 amino acids. The sequence is cut down to CDR3 DNA, 51 bases in frame from base 1. Relative to germline, V is missing 10 bases and J is missing 5 bases, with 21 bases of the junction outside any gene match. The germline V gene supplies CDR1 LGHNA and CDR2 YNFKEQ. A remark on this clonotype: No cognate antigen has been identified for it. Per-base quality was not reported, and no clone a single base away is much larger than it.

Without any cell sorting, total RNA and DNA were co-extracted from roughly 18-30 mg of bulk tissue using the AllPrep DNA/RNA mini kit. Between late 2015 and early 2016, a few patients in China with histopathologically diagnosed primary liver carcinoma had surgical resection. Patients had chronic HBV infection and were treatment-naive at sampling. Each tumor was sampled at five spatially separated regions: the superior, inferior, left-lateral and right-lateral poles and the tumor centre. More than 75% viable tumor cells were found by histology in every tumor sample. Pieces of fresh tumor and adjacent tissue were cut in half, with one half kept in RNAlater at -80 degrees C and the other half sent for histology. TCRbeta-specific cDNA was reverse-transcribed from about 0.45 ug total RNA using a constant-region primer and ProtoScript II reverse transcriptase. Construction of the TCRbeta libraries relied on three nested rounds of multiplex PCR, following a slightly modified ARM-PCR procedure. The first two PCR rounds used multiplex TRBV1-TRBV30 forward primers with a Cbeta reverse primer, each for roughly 10 cycles. Sample barcodes and Illumina adapters were attached in a final 25-cycle PCR using Deep VentR polymerase. Before sequencing, amplicons between 200 and 500 bp were purified from gel using a QIAquick gel extraction kit. An Illumina HiSeq 2500 was used to sequence the TCRbeta amplicons with 250-bp paired-end reads. As for how the authors treated the data: To recover full CDR3 sequences, reads were quality-trimmed using Trimmomatic v0.33 and paired reads were then merged using FLASH v1.2.11. V, D and J germline segments were assigned to the rearranged TCRbeta sequences by MiGEC v1.2.1b. VDJtools v1.0.0 computed clonotype statistics and Shannon-Wiener diversity indices. To cut down on sampling bias, every analysis after diversity analysis relied on just the 250 most abundant clonotypes from each sample. TCRdb redid the processing of the public reads, applying fastp at Q25 and MiXCR, and retained in-frame beta chains. For every CDR3 protein sequence, its rows merge into one entry that carries the most common genes and DNA. The V and J calls and clone size are TCRdb's, not the authors'. The sample data list about 64,000 distinct CDR3 sequences, and about 71% of these were observed just once. The ten largest clonotypes hold less than 45% of the sample.

Sequences were obtained from liver tumor tissue from sampling region 4. Sample cell subset or site, as interpreted from the label and publication: tumor region T4, right-lateral pole. The source is a man in his forties or fifties with primary liver carcinoma and hepatitis B virus infection. This chain joins TRBV4-2 to TRBJ1-1; TRBD1 matches 8 bases in the middle. CDR3 region: CAISQEYGQGLWTEAFF. The DNA reads as follows: TGTGCCATCAGTCAAGAGTACGGACAGGGTCTTTGGACTGAAGCTTTCTTT.